This TCR beta chain was observed in a study of T cells in Graves' hyperthyroidism and ophthalmopathy. Among the patients, aged 18 to 65, hyperthyroidism was newly diagnosed and had lasted under 2 months. Amplified regions were TCR beta CDR3 sequences from RNA transcripts. Initially, a first-round RT-PCR of the TCR CDR3 employed the HTBI primer set. MiXCR, applied by TCRdb to the multiplex PCR reads, yields one record per CDR3 protein. The data show hundreds of thousands of distinct CDR3 sequences, with around 15% seen just once and roughly a tenth held by the top ten. General study findings and limits: The model made its ophthalmopathy prediction, and onset followed a median about 6.8 months later.

The CDR3 is made up of 14 amino acids. Per the germline V gene, CDR1 is SNHLY and CDR2 is FYNNEI. Worth noting for this clonotype: Its specificity is not known. Germline and junction disagree at one end, which may indicate a read error.

This sequence joins TRBV2 and TRBJ2-1; D not resolved. The material sequenced was blood. This TCR was sampled from a woman aged 18-29 years with Graves' hyperthyroidism. The CDR3 DNA follows: TGTGCCGGCAGTGTTTCCCCGCCCTCGGGCGAGCAGTTCTTC. Its protein product is CAGSVSPPSGEQFF.